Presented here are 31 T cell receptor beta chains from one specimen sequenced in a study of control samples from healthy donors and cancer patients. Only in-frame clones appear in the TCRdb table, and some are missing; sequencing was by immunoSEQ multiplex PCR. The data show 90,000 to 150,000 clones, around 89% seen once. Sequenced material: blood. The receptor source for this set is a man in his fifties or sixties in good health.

The CDR3 reads CASSQKGTQYF. CDR3 DNA: TGTGCCAGCAGCCAGAAGGGGACCCAGTACTTC. This chain joins TRBV3-1 (or the pseudogene TRBV3-2) and TRBJ2-5; D unclear. The CDR3 contains 11 residues. V shed 3 bases and J shed 7 bases, with 6 bases lying between them. Germline V gene lookup returns CDR1 LGHDT and CDR2 YNNKEL (reference sequence).

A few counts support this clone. This CDR3 reads CASSYTRQGREKLFF. The CDR3 DNA is TGTGCCAGCAGTTACACCCGACAGGGCAGGGAAAAACTGTTTTTT. The rearrangement uses TRBV6-5 and TRBJ1-4, with 7 positions matching TRBD1. There are 15 residues in the CDR3. J was trimmed by 8 bases and V by 2 bases; bases with no gene match: 8. The germline CDR1 and CDR2 sequences are MNHEY and SVGAGI.

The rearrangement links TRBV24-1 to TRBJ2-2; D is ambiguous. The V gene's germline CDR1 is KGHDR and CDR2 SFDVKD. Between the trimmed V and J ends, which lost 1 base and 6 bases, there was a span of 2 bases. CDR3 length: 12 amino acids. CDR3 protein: CATSDLAGELFF. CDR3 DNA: TGTGCCACCAGTGATTTAGCCGGGGAGCTGTTTTTT.

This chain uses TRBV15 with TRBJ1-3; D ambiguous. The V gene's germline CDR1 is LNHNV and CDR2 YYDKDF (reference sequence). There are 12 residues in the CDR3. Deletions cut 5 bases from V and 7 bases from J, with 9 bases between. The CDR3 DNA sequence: TGTGCCACCAGCGAACAACGGAACACCATATATTTT. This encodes CATSEQRNTIYF.

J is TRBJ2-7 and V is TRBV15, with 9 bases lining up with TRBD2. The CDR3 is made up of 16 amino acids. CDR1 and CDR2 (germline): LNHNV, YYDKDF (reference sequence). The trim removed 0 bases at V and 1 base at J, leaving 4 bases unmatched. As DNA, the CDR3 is TGTGCCACCAGCAGAGATGGCAGCGGGGGGTCCTACGAGCAGTACTTC. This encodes CATSRDGSGGSYEQYF.

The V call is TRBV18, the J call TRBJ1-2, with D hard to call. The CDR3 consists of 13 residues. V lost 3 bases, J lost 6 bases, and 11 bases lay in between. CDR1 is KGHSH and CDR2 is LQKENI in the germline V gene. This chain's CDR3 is CASSPPAGHGYTF. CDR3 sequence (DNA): TGTGCCAGCTCACCGCCCGCCGGGCATGGCTACACCTTC. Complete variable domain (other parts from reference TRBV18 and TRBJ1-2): NAGVMQNPRHLVRRRGQEARLRCSPMKGHSHVYWYRQLPEEGLKFMVYLQKENIIDESGMPKERFSAEFPKEGPSILRIQQVVRGDSAAYFCASSPPAGHGYTFGSGTRLTVV.

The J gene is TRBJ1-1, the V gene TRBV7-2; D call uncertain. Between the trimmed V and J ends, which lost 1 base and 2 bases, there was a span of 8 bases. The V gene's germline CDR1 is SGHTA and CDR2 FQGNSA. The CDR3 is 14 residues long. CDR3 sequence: CASSLVIANTEAFF. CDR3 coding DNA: TGTGCCAGCAGCTTAGTAATAGCTAACACTGAAGCTTTCTTT.

This chain's CDR3 is CASSYRAGVEAFF. DNA of the CDR3: TGTGCCAGCAGTTACAGGGCAGGGGTTGAAGCTTTCTTT. The genes are TRBV6-5 and TRBJ1-1, with D possibly matching TRBD1 (6 bases). Germline CDR1 reads MNHEY; CDR2 reads SVGAGI. V lost 2 bases and J 7 bases, leaving 11 bases between the germline ends. This CDR3 is 13 amino acids long.

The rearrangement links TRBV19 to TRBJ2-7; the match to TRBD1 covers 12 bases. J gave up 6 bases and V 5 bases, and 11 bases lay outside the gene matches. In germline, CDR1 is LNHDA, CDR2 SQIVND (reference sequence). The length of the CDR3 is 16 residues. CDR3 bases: TGTGCCAGTAGTGGTCAGCCGGGACAGGGGGCGGTCGAGCAGTACTTC. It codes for CASSGQPGQGAVEQYF. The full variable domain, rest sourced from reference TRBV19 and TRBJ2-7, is DGGITQSPKYLFRKEGQNVTLSCEQNLNHDAMYWYRQDPGQGLRLIYYSQIVNDFQKGDIAEGYSVSREKKESFPLTVTSAQKNPTAFYLCASSGQPGQGAVEQYFGPGTRLTVT.

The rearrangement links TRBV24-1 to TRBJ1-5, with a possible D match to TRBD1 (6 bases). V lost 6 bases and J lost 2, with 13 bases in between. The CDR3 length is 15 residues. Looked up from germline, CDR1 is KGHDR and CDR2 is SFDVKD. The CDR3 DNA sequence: TGTGCCACCAGTTACAGGGAGGTCGGCAATCAGCCCCAGCATTTT. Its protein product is CATSYREVGNQPQHF.

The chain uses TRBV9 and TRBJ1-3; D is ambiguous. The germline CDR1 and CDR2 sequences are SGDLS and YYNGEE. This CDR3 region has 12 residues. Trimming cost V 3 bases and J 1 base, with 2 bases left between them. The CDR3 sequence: CASSASGNTIYF. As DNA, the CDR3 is TGTGCCAGCAGCGCATCTGGAAACACCATATATTTT.

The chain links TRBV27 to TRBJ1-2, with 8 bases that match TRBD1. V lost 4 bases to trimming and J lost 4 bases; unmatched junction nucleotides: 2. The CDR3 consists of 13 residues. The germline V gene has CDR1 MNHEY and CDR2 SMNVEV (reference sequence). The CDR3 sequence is CASSYGTGYGYTF. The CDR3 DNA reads TGTGCCAGCAGTTATGGGACAGGCTATGGCTACACCTTC.

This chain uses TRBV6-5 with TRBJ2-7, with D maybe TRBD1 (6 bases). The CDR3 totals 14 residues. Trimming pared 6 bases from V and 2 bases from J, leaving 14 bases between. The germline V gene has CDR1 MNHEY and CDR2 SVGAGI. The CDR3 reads CASSTRDKPYEQYF. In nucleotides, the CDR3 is TGTGCCAGCAGCACCCGGGACAAGCCCTACGAGCAGTACTTC.

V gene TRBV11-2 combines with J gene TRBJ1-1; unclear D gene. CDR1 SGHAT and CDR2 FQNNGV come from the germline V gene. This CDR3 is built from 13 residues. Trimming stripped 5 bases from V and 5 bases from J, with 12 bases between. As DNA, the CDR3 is TGTGCCAGCAGCCCTAGCGCGGGTACTGAAGCTTTCTTT. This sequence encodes CASSPSAGTEAFF.

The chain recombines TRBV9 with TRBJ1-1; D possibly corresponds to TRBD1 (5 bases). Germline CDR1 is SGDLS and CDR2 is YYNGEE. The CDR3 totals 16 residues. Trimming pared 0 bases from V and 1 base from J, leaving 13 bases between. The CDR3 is CASSVDGPGANTEAFF. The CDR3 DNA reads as TGTGCCAGCAGCGTAGACGGCCCCGGGGCGAACACTGAAGCTTTCTTT.

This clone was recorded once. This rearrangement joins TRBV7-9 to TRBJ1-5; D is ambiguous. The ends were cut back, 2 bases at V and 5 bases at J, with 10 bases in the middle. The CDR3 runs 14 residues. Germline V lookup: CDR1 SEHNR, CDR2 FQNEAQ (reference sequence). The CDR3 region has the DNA TGTGCCAGCAGCTTATCCCTGGGAGATCAGCCCCAGCATTTT. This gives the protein CASSLSLGDQPQHF.

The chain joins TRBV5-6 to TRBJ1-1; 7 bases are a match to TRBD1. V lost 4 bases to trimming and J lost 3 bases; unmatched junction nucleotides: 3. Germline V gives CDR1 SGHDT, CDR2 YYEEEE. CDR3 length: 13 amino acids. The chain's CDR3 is CASSPDRDTEAFF. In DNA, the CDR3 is TGTGCCAGCAGCCCTGACAGGGACACTGAAGCTTTCTTT.

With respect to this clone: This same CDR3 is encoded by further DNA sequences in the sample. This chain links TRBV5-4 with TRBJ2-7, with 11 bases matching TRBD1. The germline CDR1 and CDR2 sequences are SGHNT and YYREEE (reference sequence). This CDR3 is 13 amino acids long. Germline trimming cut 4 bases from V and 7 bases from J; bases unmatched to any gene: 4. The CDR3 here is CASSLDRGREQYF. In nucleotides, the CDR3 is TGTGCCAGCAGCCTGGACAGGGGGCGTGAGCAGTACTTC.

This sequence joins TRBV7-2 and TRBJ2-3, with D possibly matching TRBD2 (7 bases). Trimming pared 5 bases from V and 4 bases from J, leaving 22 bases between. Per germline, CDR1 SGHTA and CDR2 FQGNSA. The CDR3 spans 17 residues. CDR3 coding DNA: TGTGCCAGCAGCCCAAGGGGGGGGCTTTTTGGGGCAGATACGCAGTATTTT. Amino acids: CASSPRGGLFGADTQYF.

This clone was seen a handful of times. The chain's CDR3 is CASSLYGDSVTEAFF. The CDR3 region has the DNA TGTGCCAGCAGTTTATATGGGGATTCGGTCACTGAAGCTTTCTTT. The genes are TRBV27 and TRBJ1-1; D gene unclear. V was shortened by 1 base and J by 4 bases, with 13 bases between the two germline ends. The germline V gene has CDR1 MNHEY and CDR2 SMNVEV (reference sequence). CDR3 length equals 15 residues.

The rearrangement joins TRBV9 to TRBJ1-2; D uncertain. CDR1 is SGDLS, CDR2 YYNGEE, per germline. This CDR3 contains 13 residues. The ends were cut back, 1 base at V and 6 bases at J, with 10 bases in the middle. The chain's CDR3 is CASSVLEGHGYTF. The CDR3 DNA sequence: TGTGCCAGCAGCGTACTTGAAGGCCATGGCTACACCTTC.

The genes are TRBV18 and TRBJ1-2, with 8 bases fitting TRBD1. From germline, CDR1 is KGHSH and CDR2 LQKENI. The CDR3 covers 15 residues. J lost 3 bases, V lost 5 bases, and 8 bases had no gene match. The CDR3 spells CASSSSQGAHYGYTF. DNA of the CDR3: TGTGCCAGCTCATCCTCCCAGGGGGCCCACTATGGCTACACCTTC.

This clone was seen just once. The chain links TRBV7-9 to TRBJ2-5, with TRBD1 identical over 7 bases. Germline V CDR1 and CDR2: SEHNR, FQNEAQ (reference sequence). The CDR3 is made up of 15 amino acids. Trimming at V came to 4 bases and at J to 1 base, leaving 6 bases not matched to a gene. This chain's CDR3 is CASSSPDRVQETQYF. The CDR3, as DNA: TGTGCCAGCAGCTCCCCTGACAGGGTCCAAGAGACCCAGTACTTC.

The CDR3 region has the DNA TGTGCCAGCAGTGCCAGGGTATCCCTTCAGCCCCAGCATTTT. Amino acid sequence: CASSARVSLQPQHF. The rearrangement uses TRBV28 and TRBJ1-5; tentative D call: TRBD1 (5 bases). Germline-derived CDR1 and CDR2 are MDHEN and SYDVKM. The CDR3 consists of 14 residues. V was clipped by 5 bases and J by 6 bases, with 14 bases between them.

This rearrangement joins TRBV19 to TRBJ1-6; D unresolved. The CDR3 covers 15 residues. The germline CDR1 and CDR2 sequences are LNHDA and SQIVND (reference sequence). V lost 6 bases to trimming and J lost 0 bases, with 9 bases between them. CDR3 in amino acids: CASSYGSSYNSPLHF. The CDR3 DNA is TGTGCCAGTAGCTATGGGAGCTCCTATAATTCACCCCTCCACTTT.

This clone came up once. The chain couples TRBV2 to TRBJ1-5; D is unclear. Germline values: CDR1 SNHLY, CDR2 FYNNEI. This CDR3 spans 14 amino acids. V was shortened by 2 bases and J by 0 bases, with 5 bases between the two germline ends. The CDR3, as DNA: TGTGCCAGCAGTGAACGGTATAGCAATCAGCCCCAGCATTTT. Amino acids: CASSERYSNQPQHF.

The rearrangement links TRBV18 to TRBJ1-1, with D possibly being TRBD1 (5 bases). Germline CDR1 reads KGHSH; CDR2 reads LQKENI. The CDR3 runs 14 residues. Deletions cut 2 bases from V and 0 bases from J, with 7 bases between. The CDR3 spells CASSPGGLNTEAFF. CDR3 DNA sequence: TGTGCCAGCTCACCAGGGGGACTGAACACTGAAGCTTTCTTT.

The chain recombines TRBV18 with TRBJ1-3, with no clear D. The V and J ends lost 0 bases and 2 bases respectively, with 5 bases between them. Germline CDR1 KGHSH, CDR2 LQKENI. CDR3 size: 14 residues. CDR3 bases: TGTGCCAGCTCACCACCCGGGACTGGAAACACCATATATTTT. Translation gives CASSPPGTGNTIYF.

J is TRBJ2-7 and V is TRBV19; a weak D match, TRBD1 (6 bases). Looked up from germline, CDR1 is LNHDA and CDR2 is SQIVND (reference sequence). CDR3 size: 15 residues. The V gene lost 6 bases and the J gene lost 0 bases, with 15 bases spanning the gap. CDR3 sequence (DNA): TGTGCCAGTAGGGGACCGGGACACCTCTCCTACGAGCAGTACTTC. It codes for CASRGPGHLSYEQYF.

CDR3 protein: CAISPKGYSNQPQHF. The DNA of the CDR3 is TGTGCCATCAGCCCCAAAGGTTATAGCAATCAGCCCCAGCATTTT. The rearrangement joins TRBV10-3 to TRBJ1-5; D unresolved. Germline lookup yields CDR1 ENHRY and CDR2 SYGVKD. Trimming removed 6 bases from V and 0 bases from J, with 12 bases in between. The CDR3 length is 15 residues.

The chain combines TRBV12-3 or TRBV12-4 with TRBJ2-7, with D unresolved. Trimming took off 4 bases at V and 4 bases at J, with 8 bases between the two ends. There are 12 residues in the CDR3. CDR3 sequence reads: CASSYRRYEQYF. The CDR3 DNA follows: TGTGCCAGCAGTTACCGACGGTACGAGCAGTACTTC.